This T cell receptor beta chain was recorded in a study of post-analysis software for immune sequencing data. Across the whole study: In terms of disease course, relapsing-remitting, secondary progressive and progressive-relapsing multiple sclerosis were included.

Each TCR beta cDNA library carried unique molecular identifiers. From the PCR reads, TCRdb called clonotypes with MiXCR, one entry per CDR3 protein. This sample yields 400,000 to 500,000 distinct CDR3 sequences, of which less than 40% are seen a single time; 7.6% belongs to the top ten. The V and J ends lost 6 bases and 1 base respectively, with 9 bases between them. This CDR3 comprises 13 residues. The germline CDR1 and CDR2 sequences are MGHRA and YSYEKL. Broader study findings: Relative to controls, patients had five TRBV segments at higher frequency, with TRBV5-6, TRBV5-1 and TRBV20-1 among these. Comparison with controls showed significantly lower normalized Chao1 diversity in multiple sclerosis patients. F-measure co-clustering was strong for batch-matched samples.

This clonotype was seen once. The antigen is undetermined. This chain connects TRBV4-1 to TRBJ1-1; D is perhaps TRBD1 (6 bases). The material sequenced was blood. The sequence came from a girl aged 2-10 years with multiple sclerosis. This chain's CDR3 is CASRQGTNTEAFF. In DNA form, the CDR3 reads TGCGCCAGCAGACAGGGAACGAACACTGAAGCTTTCTTT.